The T cell receptor beta chain under discussion was sequenced for a study of blood T cell repertoires in COVID-19. Looking at the study overall: Spain, Italy and the United States supplied samples that represented acute and convalescent COVID-19. Sample material is recorded as cDNA or gDNA derived from T cells, B-cell-depleted T cells, or PBMCs.

Per the authors' pipeline: Reference gene primers were amplified, and this amplification served to estimate nucleated cell counts. The repertoire was sequenced with immunoSEQ multiplex PCR; TCRdb's copy has only in-frame clones and lacks some. The D gene and trimming were derived from the DNA, and the V and J assignments and clone size from that table. The data contain 450,000 to 500,000 clones, roughly 85% of them singletons. Germline V gene sequence: CDR1 SGHRS, CDR2 YFSETQ. The CDR3 totals 13 residues. V was trimmed by 4 bases and J by 2 bases, leaving 9 bases between them. This chain uses TRBV5-1 with TRBJ1-2, with D maybe TRBD1 (5 bases). The origin of this receptor is a human donor in a cohort sampled during active COVID-19. The sequenced material came from peripheral blood. Here the CDR3 reads CASSPQGNYGYTF. The CDR3 DNA reads as TGCGCCAGCAGCCCCCAGGGCAACTATGGCTACACCTTC.